A single sample is the source of the 29 T cell receptor beta chains below, sequenced in a study of blood T cell repertoires in COVID-19. Sequencing was performed with immunoSEQ multiplex PCR; in TCRdb, only in-frame clones are kept and a portion is missing. The table records roughly 80,000 clones, roughly 90% of them present only once. Specimen: peripheral blood. These receptor sequences come from a human donor in a cohort sampled during active COVID-19.

The chain has TRBV7-3 and TRBJ2-1; possibly TRBD1 for D (6 bases). Germline V gene lookup returns CDR1 SGHTA and CDR2 FQGTGA. V lost 3 bases and J lost 0, with 15 bases in between. The CDR3 is 17 amino acids. The CDR3 region has the DNA TGTGCCAGCAGCTTGCAGGGACATGGTAGCTCCTACAATGAGCAGTTCTTC. Protein: CASSLQGHGSSYNEQFF.

This rearrangement joins TRBV30 to TRBJ2-3; maybe TRBD1 (6 bases). The germline V gene encodes CDR1 GTSNPN and CDR2 SVGIG (reference sequence). V lost 2 bases and J 2 bases, leaving 14 bases between the germline ends. The CDR3 covers 15 residues. In nucleotides, the CDR3 is TGTGCCTGGAGTCATGGGCAGGGGTACACAGATACGCAGTATTTT. It encodes CAWSHGQGYTDTQYF.

The CDR3 DNA is TGTGCTAGTGGTTCGGCGGGGGGGAATGAGCAGTTCTTC. This translates into CASGSAGGNEQFF. The chain recombines TRBV12-5 with TRBJ2-1, with TRBD2 matching 9 bases. With V trimmed by 4 bases and J by 7 bases, 2 bases remained unmatched. The length of the CDR3 is 13 residues. Germline lookup yields CDR1 LGHNT and CDR2 FRNRAP.

This chain joins TRBV19 and TRBJ2-5; 7 bases are shared with TRBD1. Germline V gene lookup returns CDR1 LNHDA and CDR2 SQIVND (reference sequence). The CDR3 loop spans 16 amino acids. V shed 4 bases, J shed 4 bases, and the junction held 12 bases outside the gene matches. The CDR3 sequence: CASSTSRRDRLETQYF. The CDR3 bases are TGTGCCAGTAGTACTTCCCGCCGGGACAGACTAGAGACCCAGTACTTC. The full variable domain, rest sourced from reference TRBV19 and TRBJ2-5, is DGGITQSPKYLFRKEGQNVTLSCEQNLNHDAMYWYRQDPGQGLRLIYYSQIVNDFQKGDIAEGYSVSREKKESFPLTVTSAQKNPTAFYLCASSTSRRDRLETQYFGPGTRLLVL.

V is TRBV19 and J is TRBJ2-3; 7 bases are a match to TRBD1. Germline lookup yields CDR1 LNHDA and CDR2 SQIVND (reference sequence). This CDR3 is 15 amino acids long. J gave up 2 bases and V 4 bases, and 6 bases lay outside the gene matches. The CDR3 here is CASSNRDSITDTQYF. In DNA form, the CDR3 reads TGTGCCAGTAGTAATCGGGACAGCATCACAGATACGCAGTATTTT.

As DNA, the CDR3 is TGTGCCAGCAGCCTCACTAGCGGGAGATACAATGAGCAGTTCTTC. It specifies CASSLTSGRYNEQFF. The J gene is TRBJ2-1, the V gene TRBV5-4; 11 nucleotides align to TRBD2. V lost 4 bases to trimming and J lost 4 bases; unmatched junction nucleotides: 4. This CDR3 has 15 residues. Germline assignment: CDR1 SGHNT and CDR2 YYREEE (reference sequence).

This chain uses TRBV12-3 or TRBV12-4 with TRBJ2-5; possible D gene TRBD1, 5 bases. This CDR3 is 13 amino acids long. Deletions cut 5 bases from V and 1 base from J, with 8 bases between. CDR3 region: CASSAGIQETQYF. CDR3 coding DNA: TGTGCCAGCAGTGCAGGGATCCAAGAGACCCAGTACTTC.

As for this clone: Other nucleotide sequences in the sample specify the same CDR3. This sequence joins TRBV6-4 and TRBJ2-1, with no clear D. Trimming pared 8 bases from V and 1 base from J, leaving 9 bases between. This CDR3 is built from 13 residues. In germline, CDR1 is MRHNA, CDR2 SNTAGT. The chain's CDR3 is CASAAESYNEQFF. In DNA form, the CDR3 reads TGTGCCAGCGCGGCGGAATCCTACAATGAGCAGTTCTTC.

V is TRBV28 and J is TRBJ2-7; 8 bases map to TRBD1. Germline assignment: CDR1 MDHEN and CDR2 SYDVKM. The length of the CDR3 is 14 residues. V shed 6 bases, J shed 6 bases, and the junction held 10 bases outside the gene matches. The CDR3 region is CASRPGQVVREQYF. CDR3 coding DNA: TGTGCCAGCAGGCCGGGACAGGTCGTTCGCGAGCAGTACTTC. The full variable domain, with the rest looked up from reference TRBV28 and TRBJ2-7, is DVKVTQSSRYLVKRTGEKVFLECVQDMDHENMFWYRQDPGLGLRLIYFSYDVKMKEKGDIPEGYSVSREKKERFSLILESASTNQTSMYLCASRPGQVVREQYFGPGTRLTVT.

The gene calls are TRBV5-8 and TRBJ2-7, with D uncertain. The CDR3 consists of 12 residues. CDR1 SGHTS and CDR2 YDEGEE come from the germline V gene. Trimming left V 7 bases short and J 3 bases short, with 11 bases between. CDR3 in amino acids: CASPSTYYEQYF. The CDR3 DNA is TGTGCCAGCCCAAGTACCTACTACGAGCAGTACTTC.

The rearrangement links TRBV30 to TRBJ2-3, with a tentative D call TRBD2 (5 bases). V shed 0 bases and J shed 3 bases, with 10 bases lying between them. Germline-derived CDR1 and CDR2 are GTSNPN and SVGIG (reference sequence). This CDR3 contains 14 residues. CDR3 loop: CAWSVLGLTDTQYF. The CDR3 bases are TGTGCCTGGAGTGTACTAGGACTTACAGATACGCAGTATTTT.

This chain links TRBV29-1 with TRBJ2-5; D gene unclear. The CDR3 is 14 amino acids. CDR1 is SQVTM and CDR2 is ANQGSEA in the germline V gene. Trimming pared 2 bases from V and 5 bases from J, leaving 15 bases between. The chain's CDR3 is CSVEPPTRWETQYF. The CDR3 bases are TGCAGCGTTGAACCCCCTACCAGGTGGGAGACCCAGTACTTC. Supplemented by reference TRBV29-1 and TRBJ2-5, the full variable domain reads SAVISQKPSRDICQRGTSLTIQCQVDSQVTMMFWYRQQPGQSLTLIATANQGSEATYESGFVIDKFPISRPNLTFSTLTVSNMSPEDSSIYLCSVEPPTRWETQYFGPGTRLLVL.

The chain couples TRBV11-2 to TRBJ2-7; no firm D call. The CDR3 has 14 amino acids. Looked up from germline, CDR1 is SGHAT and CDR2 is FQNNGV. The V gene lost 8 bases and the J gene lost 2 bases, with 16 bases spanning the gap. The CDR3 region is CASGSTTVAYEQYF. The CDR3 coding sequence is TGTGCCAGCGGTTCAACAACCGTCGCCTACGAGCAGTACTTC.

V gene TRBV5-1 combines with J gene TRBJ2-7, with TRBD2 matching over 7 bases. The CDR3 length is 14 residues. CDR1 and CDR2 from the germline V gene are SGHRS and YFSETQ. V lost 3 bases, J lost 4 bases, and 7 bases stayed unmatched. CDR3 region: CASSSWGGDYEQYF. CDR3 coding DNA: TGCGCCAGCAGCTCTTGGGGGGGTGATTACGAGCAGTACTTC.

For this clone: Mismatch with germline at one junction end may stem from a read error. This chain links TRBV5-1 with TRBJ1-1; possibly TRBD1 for D (5 bases). The CDR3 loop spans 16 amino acids. The germline gives CDR1 SGHRS, CDR2 YFSETQ. CDR3 in amino acids: CASRLGQGSWNTEAFF. The DNA for the CDR3 is TGCGCCAGCAGATTGGGGCAGGGAAGTTGGAACACTGAAGCTTTCTTT.

The rearrangement joins TRBV6-1 to TRBJ1-1; possible D gene TRBD1, 6 bases. V gave up 3 bases and J gave up 5 bases, with 19 bases separating them. CDR1 and CDR2 (germline): MNHNS, SASEGT. This CDR3 comprises 16 residues. CDR3: CASSDSWAGDGTEAFF. CDR3 coding DNA: TGTGCCAGCAGTGATTCCTGGGCAGGGGATGGGACTGAAGCTTTCTTT.

V is TRBV9 and J is TRBJ2-3; 9 bases map to TRBD1. This CDR3 has 16 residues. The V segment lost 4 bases and the J segment 3 bases; nucleotides outside the gene matches: 9. Germline CDR1 is SGDLS and CDR2 is YYNGEE. The CDR3 DNA reads as TGTGCCAGCAGCACTCTACAGGGGGCGCTGACAGATACGCAGTATTTT. Protein sequence: CASSTLQGALTDTQYF.

The chain employs TRBV11-2 and TRBJ2-5, with a possible D match to TRBD1 (7 bases). The germline V gene encodes CDR1 SGHAT and CDR2 FQNNGV. V was clipped by 1 base and J by 4 bases, with 16 bases between them. This CDR3 is 16 amino acids long. CDR3 region: CASSLVSGQGGETQYF. As DNA, the CDR3 is TGTGCCAGCAGCTTAGTGTCGGGGCAGGGGGGAGAGACCCAGTACTTC.

V and J are TRBV3-1 (or the pseudogene TRBV3-2) and TRBJ1-4; 9 nucleotides match TRBD1. Germline assignment: CDR1 LGHDT and CDR2 YNNKEL (reference sequence). V lost 4 bases and J lost 7; bases outside the gene matches: 10. There are 16 residues in the CDR3. The CDR3 reads CASSPGQGFFSEKLFF. CDR3 coding DNA: TGTGCCAGCAGCCCGGGACAGGGATTCTTTAGTGAAAAACTGTTTTTT.

V and J are TRBV7-2 and TRBJ2-1, with 14 bases fitting TRBD2. Trimming took 5 bases from V and 9 from J; bases not matched to a gene: 9. This CDR3 has 16 amino acids. Germline V lookup: CDR1 SGHTA, CDR2 FQGNSA. The CDR3 DNA is TGTGCCAGCAGCGACAGACTAGCGGGGGGGGTCGGTGAGCAGTTCTTC. Translating gives CASSDRLAGGVGEQFF.

CDR3 in DNA: TGTGCCAGCAGGCACACAGGGTCCGAGACCCAGTACTTC. The encoded protein is CASRHTGSETQYF. J is TRBJ2-5 and V is TRBV6-5, with a tentative D call TRBD1 (6 bases). The CDR3 has 13 amino acids. Trimming took 6 bases from V and 5 from J, leaving 13 bases between them. From germline, CDR1 is MNHEY and CDR2 SVGAGI.

J is TRBJ2-2 and V is TRBV6-2 or TRBV6-3; 16 bases align to TRBD2. Germline V gene sequence: CDR1 MNHEY, CDR2 SVGEGT. After removal of 5 bases from V and 4 bases from J, the junction contained 13 bases not matched to a gene. CDR3 length: 20 amino acids. The CDR3 region has the DNA TGTGCCAGCAGTACATCCGGGACTAGCGGGAGGGGGAAAAGCACCGGGGAGCTGTTTTTT. It encodes CASSTSGTSGRGKSTGELFF.

The rearrangement links TRBV28 to TRBJ2-3; 9 positions agree with TRBD2. There are 16 residues in the CDR3. V was pared by 4 bases and J by 4 bases, with 9 bases of the junction left unmatched. The germline gives CDR1 MDHEN, CDR2 SYDVKM. The CDR3 nucleotides are TGTGCCAGCAGTTCCCTAGCGGGAAGAGAGCCAGATACGCAGTATTTT. Translating gives CASSSLAGREPDTQYF.

The chain recombines TRBV7-2 with TRBJ2-5; 11 bases line up with TRBD2. CDR3 length equals 15 residues. The ends lost 3 bases at V and 1 base at J; junction bases unmatched: 1. CDR1 is SGHTA, CDR2 FQGNSA, per germline. Here the CDR3 reads CASSLTSGAQETQYF. CDR3 in DNA: TGTGCCAGCAGCTTGACTAGCGGGGCCCAAGAGACCCAGTACTTC. The full variable domain, in which reference TRBV7-2 and TRBJ2-5 provide the parts outside the CDR3, is GAGVSQSPSNKVTEKGKDVELRCDPISGHTALYWYRQSLGQGLEFLIYFQGNSAPDKSGLPSDRFSAERTGGSVSTLTIQRTQQEDSAVYLCASSLTSGAQETQYFGPGTRLLVL.

This chain uses TRBV5-1 with TRBJ2-7; maybe TRBD2 (6 bases). The V and J ends lost 0 bases and 2 bases respectively, with 15 bases between them. Germline CDR1 is SGHRS and CDR2 is YFSETQ. The CDR3 has 16 residues. The CDR3 spells CASSLVGGRKPYEQYF. CDR3 DNA sequence: TGCGCCAGCAGCTTGGTGGGGGGACGGAAGCCCTACGAGCAGTACTTC.

V is TRBV9 and J is TRBJ2-3; 8 nucleotides agree with TRBD1. The germline gives CDR1 SGDLS, CDR2 YYNGEE. Trimming took 0 bases from V and 1 from J; bases not matched to a gene: 4. This CDR3 comprises 16 residues. The CDR3, as DNA: TGTGCCAGCAGCGTAGGTGGACAGGGTGGCACAGATACGCAGTATTTT. It yields the protein CASSVGGQGGTDTQYF.

This clone was detected once. The chain joins TRBV29-1 to TRBJ2-5; D remains ambiguous. Germline V gene data show CDR1 as SQVTM and CDR2 as ANQGSEA. Trimming removed 3 bases from V and 5 bases from J, with 10 bases in between. The CDR3 is 12 residues long. For the CDR3, the DNA is TGCAGCGTTGATTTAGCTTCGGAGACCCAGTACTTC. It encodes CSVDLASETQYF.

This sequence joins TRBV5-1 and TRBJ1-1, with 7 bases that match TRBD1. The length of the CDR3 is 15 residues. The V and J ends lost 1 base and 2 bases, in that order; junction bases with no gene match: 5. The germline V gene encodes CDR1 SGHRS and CDR2 YFSETQ. CDR3 sequence (DNA): TGCGCCAGCAGCTTGACAGCAGGGGGAAACACTGAAGCTTTCTTT. This codes for CASSLTAGGNTEAFF. The full variable domain, rest sourced from reference TRBV5-1 and TRBJ1-1, is KAGVTQTPRYLIKTRGQQVTLSCSPISGHRSVSWYQQTPGQGLQFLFEYFSETQRNKGNFPGRFSGRQFSNSRSEMNVSTLELGDSALYLCASSLTAGGNTEAFFGQGTRLTVV.

A word on this clone: Relative to the germline gene, one junction end is altered; a read error may explain this. The chain recombines TRBV10-3 with TRBJ2-3, with 9 nucleotides matching TRBD2. CDR3 length: 15 residues. Germline V lookup: CDR1 ENHRY, CDR2 SYGVKD. The DNA for the CDR3 is TGTGCCATCAGTAAGTCTAGCGGGGTCGAAGATACGCAGTATTTT. Encoded protein: CAISKSSGVEDTQYF.